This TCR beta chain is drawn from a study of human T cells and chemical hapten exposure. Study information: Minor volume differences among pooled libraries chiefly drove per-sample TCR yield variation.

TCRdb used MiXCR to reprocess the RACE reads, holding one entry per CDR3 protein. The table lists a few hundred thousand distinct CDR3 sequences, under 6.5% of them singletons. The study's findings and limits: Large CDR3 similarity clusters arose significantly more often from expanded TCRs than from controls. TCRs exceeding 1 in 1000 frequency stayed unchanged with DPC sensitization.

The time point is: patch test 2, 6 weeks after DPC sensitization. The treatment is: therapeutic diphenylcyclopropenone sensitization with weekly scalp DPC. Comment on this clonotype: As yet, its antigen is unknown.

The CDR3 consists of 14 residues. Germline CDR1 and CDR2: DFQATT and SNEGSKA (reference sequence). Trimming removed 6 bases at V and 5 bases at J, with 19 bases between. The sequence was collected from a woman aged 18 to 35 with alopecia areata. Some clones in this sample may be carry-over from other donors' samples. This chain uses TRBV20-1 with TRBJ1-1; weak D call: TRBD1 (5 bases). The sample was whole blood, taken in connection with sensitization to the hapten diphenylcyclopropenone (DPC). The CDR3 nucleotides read TGCAGTGCCCCCGAGGGGCCTACGGGGACTGAAGCTTTCTTT. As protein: CSAPEGPTGTEAFF.